This T cell receptor (beta chain) emerged from a study of cytomegalovirus exposure and HLA in healthy donors. A roughly 120-subject validation cohort, separate from the roughly 700-subject first cohort, supplied the donors. On this clone: Its antigen is unknown.

TCRdb's table, derived via immunoSEQ multiplex PCR, lists solely in-frame clones and lacks some. There are about 130,000 clones in the sample; approximately 94% occur only once, and about 1.7% lies in the top ten. Study-level findings and limits: It was found in a later analysis that first-cohort TCR clusters tended to co-occur in the 130 or so validation repertoires.

The receptor's source is a man aged 18-30 years in good health and CMV-seronegative. Source material: PBMCs.

The CDR3: CASSDSWREWYGEQYF. Written as DNA, the CDR3 is TGTGCCAGCAGTGACTCATGGCGGGAGTGGTATGGCGAGCAGTACTTC. This rearrangement joins TRBV6-4 to TRBJ2-7, with 7 bases matching TRBD2. This CDR3 comprises 16 residues. The germline gives CDR1 MRHNA, CDR2 SNTAGT. V shed 0 bases and J 6 bases; nucleotides not matched to a gene: 11.